Detailed here is one T cell receptor (beta chain). Its antigen target is currently unknown. Within one base of it there is no much larger clone, and no base qualities were kept. The data stem from a study of shared clonotypes between healthy human individuals (dated by TCRdb to about 2020). Turning to the overall study: A few men and two women, aged 18 to 49 years, made up the cohort. For each donor, three plates each were used for CD4 naive and CD4 memory, two plates were used for CD8 naive, and one plate was used for CD8 memory. Blood TCR repertoires of five healthy adults were deeply sequenced to estimate repertoire size and the extent of clonotype sharing between individuals. Libraries were prepared and TCR repertoires were sequenced by different laboratories using diverse techniques, in order to increase sequencing depth and limit assay-specific biases. Per donor, leukapheresis produced somewhere between about 0.94 and 10 billion PBMCs.

Using the deep immunoSEQ assay, TCR CDR3 regions were amplified from genomic DNA by multiplex PCR. Extracted genomic DNA from each cell subset was distributed evenly across all wells of several immunoSEQ 96-well plates, and each plate was treated as a replicate. For sorted subsets, 150 to 250 ng of genomic DNA, equivalent to some 30,000 T cell genomes, went into each replicate PCR. The purified libraries were quantified using a Qubit 3.0 fluorometer, sized with a Bioanalyzer 2100, and then quantified again using the KAPA Library Quantification kit. Every immunoSEQ 96-well plate was sequenced on a separate single-read 150-cycle Illumina NextSeq 550 flow cell. The source study handled its data this way. The immunoSEQ output contained only junctional sequences without quality scores, so filtering could not match that applied to full-length reads. Sequences were annotated with PyIR, a Python wrapper for IgBLAST v1.9, and V/J genes and CDR3 were assigned using IMGT germline references. Any read was removed if the V/J assignment was weak (E-value above 1e-6), the CDR3 was missing, or the read contained stop codons, out-of-frame junctions, or ambiguous translated residues. V3J clonotypes were defined as sequences sharing the same inferred V gene, J gene, and CDR3 amino acid sequence. Percentage overlap between repertoires was calculated by dividing the number of shared unique clonotypes by the size of the smaller repertoire. Richness of each repertoire was evaluated using RTK rarefaction, the Chao1 estimator, and Recon v2.1 estimates of unobserved clonotypes. Generation probabilities for all TCRbeta clonotypes obtained by the gDNA method from a handful of donors were computed using OLGA. Here the immuneACCESS table is served through TCRdb, limited to in-frame sequences with V and J called. Missing clones are a known gap in these copies; in checked studies unresolved V genes cover under half, and the rest lacks a known reason. V and J calls and clone size follow that table, whereas D and trimming were derived from the DNA. Here the sample has just over 2,000,000 clones; just under 95% occur a single time. The top ten clonotypes cover about 1.1% of the sample.

CD8 naive samples were obtained by positive selection for CCR7 among CD45RO-negative cells, yielding a CD45RA+CCR7+ population from which TemRA cells were excluded. The donors were healthy, HIV-negative adults who had no recently reported acute infections or vaccinations. All donors were Caucasian adults living in Nashville, Tennessee, USA. Blood was collected by leukapheresis, and PBMCs were isolated by Ficoll-Histopaque density gradient centrifugation and then cryopreserved in liquid nitrogen vapor phase. Analytical flow cytometry was used to check the purity and quantity of each magnetically sorted T cell population. Each sorted fraction had its genomic DNA isolated and then quantified by UV absorbance on a Nanodrop 2000c. From cysteine to phenylalanine, the CDR3 is 18 amino acids long. Left in the record is the CDR3 DNA by itself, 54 bases read in frame from the first base. Trimming removed 4 bases from V and 4 bases from J; the gene matches leave 13 bases unexplained. Per the germline V gene, SGHVS is the CDR1 and FNYEAQ is the CDR2.

Study-level results and caveats: Incomplete sequencing was indicated by rarefaction of sorted-subset datasets, despite the large sequencing depth. Estimated clonotype richness was generally larger for naive than for memory subsets. Compared with non-shared clonotypes, clonotypes shared by all four sorted-subset donors had higher generation probabilities. Pairwise subsampling led to the expectation that sequencing depth would affect the degree of clonotype sharing among donors. When a few donors were compared, the shared fraction of clonotypes was around 5.1% for naive CD4, 3.5% for naive CD8, more than 2% for memory CD4, and 0.4% for memory CD8. Sampling was restricted to blood, and TCR repertoires in tissues likely differ from the TCR repertoires found in blood. The genetic and exposure-history diversity represented was limited by the small number of donors.

The origin of this receptor is a man aged 18 to 35 in good health. Input material: naive CD8+ T cells sorted from blood. The cell subset or site label of this sample denotes: CD45RA+CCR7+. The rearranged segments are TRBV7-6 and TRBJ2-1, with TRBD2 identical over 10 junction bases. The DNA sequence reads TGTGCCAGCAGCTCCAAAATAAGGCTAGCGGGAGCATACAATGAGCAGTTCTTC. The translation is CASSSKIRLAGAYNEQFF.